One and the same sample provided the 7 T cell receptor beta chains below, sequenced in a study of OX40 agonist ivuxolimab in advanced cancers. Clones were read by immunoSEQ multiplex PCR, and TCRdb kept only the in-frame ones, dropping some. The sample has 50,000 or so clones, around 77% seen once; the top ten hold around 2%. Source: CD4+ or CD8+ T cells sorted from blood, taken in a trial of the OX40 agonist ivuxolimab. The receptors here all came from an adult with an advanced solid tumor such as melanoma, head and neck, liver or kidney cancer.

Note on this clone: An end of the junction does not agree with germline; a read error may underlie this. The V gene is TRBV7-7, the J gene TRBJ2-3; no clear D. The CDR3 totals 14 residues. Germline CDR1 reads SSHAT; CDR2 reads FNYEAQ (reference sequence). CDR3: CASSHSPIADTQYF. The CDR3 region has the DNA TGTGCTAGCAGCCACTCTCCCATAGCAGATACGCAGTATTTT.

In this sample, this clone turned up a few times. The J gene is TRBJ2-3, the V gene TRBV19; possible D gene TRBD1, 5 bases. CDR3 length equals 13 residues. CDR1 is LNHDA, CDR2 SQIVND, per germline (reference sequence). The germline V and J ends were trimmed by 6 bases and 2 bases, with 9 bases remaining between them. CDR3 DNA sequence: TGTGCCAGTAGGGACAAAAACACAGATACGCAGTATTTT. Protein sequence: CASRDKNTDTQYF. Supplemented by reference TRBV19 and TRBJ2-3, the full variable domain reads DGGITQSPKYLFRKEGQNVTLSCEQNLNHDAMYWYRQDPGQGLRLIYYSQIVNDFQKGDIAEGYSVSREKKESFPLTVTSAQKNPTAFYLCASRDKNTDTQYFGPGTRLTVL.

V gene TRBV28 combines with J gene TRBJ1-2, with D possibly TRBD1 on 6 matching bases. This CDR3 spans 15 amino acids. V gave up 1 base and J gave up 2 bases, with 11 bases separating them. Germline loops: CDR1 MDHEN, CDR2 SYDVKM. In DNA, the CDR3 is TGTGCCAGCAGTTTATTGGCCGGGACAAACTATGGCTACACCTTC. Amino acids: CASSLLAGTNYGYTF.

The chain couples TRBV29-1 to TRBJ1-5, with D unclear. The germline V and J ends were trimmed by 1 base and 3 bases, with 13 bases remaining between them. The CDR3 totals 15 residues. Germline-derived CDR1 and CDR2 are SQVTM and ANQGSEA. As DNA, the CDR3 is TGCAGCGTTGAAGCCCTTGGGGAGTTCAATCAGCCCCAGCATTTT. Translating gives CSVEALGEFNQPQHF.

V and J are TRBV7-2 and TRBJ1-1; D gene ambiguous. Trimming stripped 5 bases from V and 4 bases from J, with 17 bases between. In germline, CDR1 is SGHTA, CDR2 FQGNSA. The CDR3 is made up of 15 amino acids. The CDR3 sequence: CASSLRTLSGTEAFF. The CDR3 nucleotides are TGTGCCAGCAGCCTGAGGACCTTGTCGGGCACTGAAGCTTTCTTT.

V usage is TRBV14 and J usage is TRBJ1-1; D unresolved. V lost 1 base, J lost 4 bases, and 13 bases lay in between. The CDR3 has 15 amino acids. Germline V gene lookup returns CDR1 SGHDN and CDR2 FVKESK. The CDR3 is CASSQVTGFGTEAFF. Written as DNA, the CDR3 is TGTGCCAGCAGCCAAGTCACTGGATTTGGCACTGAAGCTTTCTTT.

The chain carries TRBV5-1 and TRBJ1-2; D uncertain. The V and J ends lost 4 bases and 4 bases respectively, with 11 bases between them. Germline CDR1 SGHRS, CDR2 YFSETQ. CDR3 length: 13 residues. CDR3 nucleotide sequence: TGCGCCAGCAGCCTCGCCGGGTTCTATGGCTACACCTTC. Protein: CASSLAGFYGYTF.